The following is a T cell receptor (beta chain) sequence with its context. The record originates from a study of blood T cell repertoires in COVID-19. Sequenced by immunoSEQ multiplex PCR; TCRdb stores in-frame clones only, minus some. In the table there are around 350,000 clones, approximately 86% of which are singletons. This CDR3 spans 16 amino acids. V lost 3 bases to trimming and J lost 2 bases, with 15 bases between them. Germline values: CDR1 SGHTS, CDR2 YDEGEE. The source of this sequence is a human donor in a cohort sampled during active COVID-19. Material: peripheral blood. This chain connects TRBV5-8 to TRBJ1-3; D is undetermined. DNA of the CDR3: TGTGCCAGCAGCTCCCGCCTTTCGGGGACTGGAAACACCATATATTTT. Translating it yields CASSSRLSGTGNTIYF.